The clone carrying this T cell receptor beta chain appeared a few times. Its target is not known. The data were taken from a study of cytomegalovirus exposure and HLA in healthy donors. General study points: Judged likely to be a sequencing artifact was a cluster of highly shared sequence variants. The records held CMV serostatus as the only immune exposure information.

V lost 0 bases and J lost 2, with 8 bases in between. This CDR3 is 15 amino acids long. CDR1 and CDR2 (germline): SGHDN, FVKESK. Primers included in the PCR were 60 Vbeta and 13 Jbeta primers. The protocol was immunoSEQ multiplex PCR, while the TCRdb copy is restricted to in-frame clones and leaves out a portion. The sample lists about 140,000 clones; over 75% were seen once. The TCR sequence derives from a woman aged 40 to 50 in good health and CMV-seronegative. What was sequenced was PBMCs. The chain joins TRBV14 to TRBJ1-3, with D maybe TRBD1 (5 bases). The CDR3 reads CASSQDGGAGNTIYF. CDR3 bases: TGTGCCAGCAGCCAAGACGGAGGGGCTGGAAACACCATATATTTT.